The T cell receptor (beta chain) described here comes from a study of blood T cell repertoires in COVID-19. About the research overall: Samples came from the United States, Italy and Spain, spanning acute and convalescent COVID-19. Nucleic acid was either cDNA or gDNA, and it came from T cells, B-cell-depleted T cells, or PBMCs.

V dropped 5 bases and J dropped 4; count of bases not matched to a gene: 7. In germline, CDR1 is MDHEN, CDR2 SYDVKM. CDR3 length equals 15 residues. Per the original methods: Reference gene primer amplification yielded estimated nucleated cell counts. The assay was immunoSEQ multiplex PCR, and TCRdb's table has in-frame clones only and misses some. V and J calls plus clone size are reproduced from that table; the DNA served to infer D and trimming. The sample lists a few hundred thousand clones, under 90% seen once, with about 3.4% in the top ten. Sequenced material: peripheral blood. The chain has TRBV28 and TRBJ1-2, with 10 bases that match TRBD1. The source is a woman between 18 and 29 years old with acute or convalescent COVID-19. The CDR3 sequence: CASSVRDRGGYGYTF. The DNA of the CDR3 is TGTGCCAGCAGTGTCCGGGACAGGGGAGGCTATGGCTACACCTTC.